The rows below give T cell receptor beta chains drawn from one sample of a study of cytomegalovirus exposure and HLA in healthy donors. The repertoire was sequenced with immunoSEQ multiplex PCR; TCRdb's copy has only in-frame clones and lacks some. The table lists 200,000 to 250,000 clones, about four fifths of them singletons. Sequences were obtained from PBMCs. The source is a woman in her fifties or sixties in good health and CMV-seropositive. Both conserved end residues are part of each CDR3. Each record gives: V gene, clone size, D gene, J gene, CDR3 DNA, CDR3 protein. The D gene is left open where the match is weak. Clone size appears in some rows only: once, few, many, or a class for an expanded clone.

TRBV19	.	TRBD1	TRBJ1-5	TGTGCCAGTAGTGACAGGGGCCAGCCCCAGCATTTT	CASSDRGQPQHF
TRBV7-9	.	TRBD1	TRBJ1-2	TGTGCCAGCAGCAAAGTTGGACAGGCGGAGGGCTACACCTTC	CASSKVGQAEGYTF
TRBV7-2	.	TRBD2	TRBJ2-3	TGTGCCAGCAGCTTAGGTCCAGCGGGGGGGACAGATACGCAGTATTTT	CASSLGPAGGTDTQYF
TRBV28	.	.	TRBJ2-5	TGTGCCAGCAGTACCCCGGACAGCAAAGAGACCCAGTACTTC	CASSTPDSKETQYF
TRBV11-2	.	.	TRBJ2-7	TGTGCCAGCAGCTTAAACCTAGCCTACGAGCAGTACTTC	CASSLNLAYEQYF
TRBV7-9	few	.	TRBJ2-5	TGCGCCAGCAGCCAAGCCTTATCGGGGGGCGGCAGGGGAGAGACCCAGTACTTC	CASSQALSGGGRGETQYF
TRBV29-1	few	TRBD1	TRBJ1-1	TGCAGCGTTGGGGGACAGGAAGCTTTCTTT	CSVGGQEAFF
TRBV11-1	.	.	TRBJ2-7	TGTGCCAGCAGCTTAGCGCGGGGGACAGGCTCCTACGAGCAGTACTTC	CASSLARGTGSYEQYF
TRBV6-1	.	.	TRBJ1-2	TGTGCCAGCAGTGTGGTCCGTACGGGTGGCTACACCTTC	CASSVVRTGGYTF
TRBV9	.	TRBD2	TRBJ2-3	TGTGCCAGCAGCGTAGATTTGGGGGCGGGAGGAGGGACAGATACGCAGTATTTT	CASSVDLGAGGGTDTQYF
TRBV5-5	once	.	TRBJ1-1	TGTGCCAGCAGCTTGGGGAGGGTCTCTGAAGCTTTCTTT	CASSLGRVSEAFF
TRBV27	.	TRBD1	TRBJ1-2	TGTGCCAGCAGTTTCCTGGGGACCGGGACAGGGCCCCCTTACTATGGCTACACCTTC	CASSFLGTGTGPPYYGYTF
TRBV7-3	.	TRBD1	TRBJ2-5	TGTGCCAGCAGCTTAACACAGGGGGCTTACGCGACCCAGTACTTC	CASSLTQGAYATQYF
TRBV29-1	.	TRBD2	TRBJ2-3	TGCAGCGTTGATCCGCTAGCGGGGGGCCTGGGGACGCAGTATTTT	CSVDPLAGGLGTQYF
TRBV6-4	few	TRBD2	TRBJ2-3	TGTGCCAGCAGCGAGCGGGGTGAGGAGGATACGCAGTATTTT	CASSERGEEDTQYF
TRBV2	.	TRBD2	TRBJ2-5	TGTGCCAGCAGACCAGGGACTAGCGGGACCGGGGAGACCCAGTACTTC	CASRPGTSGTGETQYF
TRBV5-6	.	.	TRBJ1-4	TGTGCCAGCAGCTTAGGGGACAACTATGAAAAACTGTTTTTT	CASSLGDNYEKLFF
TRBV5-7	.	.	TRBJ1-3	TGTGCCAGCAGCCGGGACTCTGGAAACACCATATATTTT	CASSRDSGNTIYF
TRBV4-1	.	TRBD1	TRBJ1-2	TGCGCCAGCAGCCTCGGACAGGGTCCGTATGGCTACACCTTC	CASSLGQGPYGYTF
TRBV5-1	.	TRBD1	TRBJ2-2	TGCGCCAGCAGCCCAAGGGGACAGGGAGGCGGGGAGCTGTTTTTT	CASSPRGQGGGELFF
TRBV28	.	.	TRBJ1-2	TGTGCCAGCAGTGCCCCGGGAGGGTGGGATGGCTACACCTTC	CASSAPGGWDGYTF
TRBV7-6	.	.	TRBJ1-1	TGTGCCAGCAGCTTGGAACTGCGGACTGAAGCTTTCTTT	CASSLELRTEAFF
TRBV9	.	.	TRBJ1-3	TGTGCCAGCAGCGTAGCTGGGGGGGGGCGGTCTGGAAACACCATATATTTT	CASSVAGGGRSGNTIYF
TRBV7-3	.	.	TRBJ2-5	TGTGCCAGCAGCTTGTACAGTCAAGAGACCCAGTACTTC	CASSLYSQETQYF
TRBV6-6	once	.	TRBJ1-1	TGTGCCACTCGACGAGGGATGGCCTGGAACACTGAAGCTTTCTTT	CATRRGMAWNTEAFF
TRBV28	.	TRBD1	TRBJ1-3	TGTGCCAGCAGTCTACATCTGGGACAGGAGTTT	CASSLHLGQEF
TRBV6-5	once	TRBD1	TRBJ1-1	TGTGCCAGCAGAGTCGACAGGGGAGGCCACACTGAAGCTTTCTTT	CASRVDRGGHTEAFF
TRBV7-2	.	TRBD1	TRBJ1-2	TGTGCCAGCAGCTTAAACAGGGGAGGAGGCTACACCTTC	CASSLNRGGGYTF
TRBV5-1	.	TRBD1	TRBJ2-5	TGCGCCAGCAGCTTGGGACAGGGGGCATCAGAGACCCAGTACTTC	CASSLGQGASETQYF
TRBV7-3	.	TRBD1	TRBJ1-1	TGTGCCAGCAGCTTAATCGGGACAGGGGTAAGGGGCACTGAAGCTTTCTTT	CASSLIGTGVRGTEAFF
TRBV28	.	.	TRBJ1-1	TGTGCCAGCAGTCTTTCGAACACTGAAGCTTTCTTT	CASSLSNTEAFF
TRBV15	.	TRBD1	TRBJ1-5	TGTGCCACCGGCCGGACAGGGGCCCAGCCCCAGCATTTT	CATGRTGAQPQHF
TRBV11-2	.	TRBD1	TRBJ2-7	TGTGCCAGCAGCTTTGGGACAGGGGCGTACGAGCAGTACTTC	CASSFGTGAYEQYF
TRBV6-1	.	.	TRBJ1-4	TGTGCCAGCAGTGGCGGACAGAAAAATGAAAAACTGTTTTTT	CASSGGQKNEKLFF
TRBV7-5	.	.	TRBJ1-5	TGTGCCAGAAGGCGACAGCGGACAGGGAAGAGATTGAGCAATCAGCCCCAGCATTTT	CARRRQRTGKRLSNQPQHF
TRBV6-1	.	TRBD1	TRBJ1-5	TGTGCCAGCAGGGGAGGGACAGGGCAGCCCCAGCATTTT	CASRGGTGQPQHF
TRBV7-6	once	.	TRBJ1-1	TGTGCCAGCAGCTTAGGGAGGTTAGGGTTGAACACTGAAGCTTTCTTT	CASSLGRLGLNTEAFF
TRBV7-9	.	TRBD1	TRBJ1-4	TGTGCCAGCAGCTACCGGGACAGGGGTGAAAAACTGTTTTTT	CASSYRDRGEKLFF
TRBV5-8	few	.	TRBJ1-1	TGTGCCAGCAGCTTGGATACGGGACTTATGAACACTGAAGCTTTCTTT	CASSLDTGLMNTEAFF
TRBV5-6	few	.	TRBJ1-1	TGTGCCAGCAGCTTGGTCGACGGGACTGAAGCTTTCTTT	CASSLVDGTEAFF
TRBV6-5	.	.	TRBJ1-2	TGTGCCAGCAGCCATCCGAGGGTCGGCTACACCTTC	CASSHPRVGYTF
TRBV7-9	.	TRBD1	TRBJ1-5	TGTTCCAGCAGCTTGAACAGGGGGACCCAGCATTTT	CSSSLNRGTQHF
TRBV5-1	.	.	TRBJ1-4	TGCGCCAGCAGCAACCAACAGGGTTTACGGGAAAAACTGTTTTTT	CASSNQQGLREKLFF
TRBV27	.	.	TRBJ1-2	TGTGCCAGCAGTTTATCACGGTCGGGGACATACTATGGCTACACCTTC	CASSLSRSGTYYGYTF
TRBV9	.	TRBD2	TRBJ2-5	TGTGCCAGCAGCGTAGGAGGGCGGGGGGGCCACGAGACCCAGTACTTC	CASSVGGRGGHETQYF
TRBV6-1	.	TRBD1	TRBJ2-3	TGTGCCAGCAGGCCCAATTACAGGGGCCGAGATACGCAGTATTTT	CASRPNYRGRDTQYF
TRBV6-5	.	TRBD1	TRBJ2-7	TGTGCCACCACTGTGGGGACAGTGCCCTACGAGCAGTACTTC	CATTVGTVPYEQYF
TRBV19	.	.	TRBJ2-7	TGTGCCAGTAGTATAGTGGGGCTGGACGAGCAGTACTTC	CASSIVGLDEQYF